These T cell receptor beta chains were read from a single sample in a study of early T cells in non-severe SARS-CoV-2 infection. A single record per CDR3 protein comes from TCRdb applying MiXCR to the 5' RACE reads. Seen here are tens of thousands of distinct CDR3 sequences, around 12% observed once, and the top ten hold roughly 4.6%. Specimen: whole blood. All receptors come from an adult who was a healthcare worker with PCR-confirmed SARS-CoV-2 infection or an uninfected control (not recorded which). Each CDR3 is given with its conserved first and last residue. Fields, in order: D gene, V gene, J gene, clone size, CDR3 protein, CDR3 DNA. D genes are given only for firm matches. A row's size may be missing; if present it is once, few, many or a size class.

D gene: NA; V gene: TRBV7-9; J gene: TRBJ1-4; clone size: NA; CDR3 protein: CASSRINEKLFF; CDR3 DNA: TGTGCCAGCAGCCGAATTAATGAAAAACTGTTTTTT
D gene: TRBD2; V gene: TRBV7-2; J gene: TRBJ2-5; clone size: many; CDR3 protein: CASSRSGTRGETQYF; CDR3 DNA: TGTGCCAGCAGCCGATCCGGGACTAGGGGAGAGACCCAGTACTTC
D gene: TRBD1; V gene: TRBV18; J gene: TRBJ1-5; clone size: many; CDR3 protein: CASSPIPGTEGQPQHF; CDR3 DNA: TGTGCCAGCTCACCAATCCCGGGGACAGAGGGACAGCCCCAGCATTTT
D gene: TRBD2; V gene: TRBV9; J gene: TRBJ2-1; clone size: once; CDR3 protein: CASSALAGRRNEQFF; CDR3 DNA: TGTGCCAGCAGCGCCCTAGCGGGGAGGAGAAATGAGCAGTTCTTC
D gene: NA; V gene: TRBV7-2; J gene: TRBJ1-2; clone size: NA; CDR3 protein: CASSLDGTYGYTF; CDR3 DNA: TGTGCCAGCAGCTTAGACGGAACCTATGGCTACACCTTC
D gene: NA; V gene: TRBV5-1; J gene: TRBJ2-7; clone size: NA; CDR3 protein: CASRGQFSYEQYF; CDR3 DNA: TGCGCCAGCAGAGGACAGTTCTCCTACGAGCAGTACTTC
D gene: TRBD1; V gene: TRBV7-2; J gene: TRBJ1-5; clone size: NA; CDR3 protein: CASSLEAGGGQPQHF; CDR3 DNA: TGTGCCAGCAGCTTAGAGGCAGGGGGGGGTCAGCCCCAGCATTTT
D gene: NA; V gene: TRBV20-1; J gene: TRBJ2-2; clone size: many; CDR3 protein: CSARGGVISGNTGELFF; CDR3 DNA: TGCAGTGCTAGAGGTGGGGTTATTAGCGGAAACACCGGGGAGCTGTTTTTT
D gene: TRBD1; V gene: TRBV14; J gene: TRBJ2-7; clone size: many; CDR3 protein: CASSRDSYEQYF; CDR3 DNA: TGTGCCAGCAGCCGGGACAGCTACGAGCAGTACTTC
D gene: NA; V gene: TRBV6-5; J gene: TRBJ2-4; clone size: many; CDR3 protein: CATAGVLAKNIQYF; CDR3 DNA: TGTGCGACAGCAGGGGTATTAGCCAAAAACATTCAGTACTTC
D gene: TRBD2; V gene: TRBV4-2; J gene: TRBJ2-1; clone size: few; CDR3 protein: CASSQDGLAGVYNEQFF; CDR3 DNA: TGTGCCAGCAGCCAAGATGGGCTAGCGGGAGTGTACAATGAGCAGTTCTTC
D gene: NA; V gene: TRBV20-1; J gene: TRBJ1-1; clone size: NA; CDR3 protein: CSARDMGRKNTEAFF; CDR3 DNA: TGCAGTGCTAGAGATATGGGGAGGAAGAACACTGAAGCTTTCTTT
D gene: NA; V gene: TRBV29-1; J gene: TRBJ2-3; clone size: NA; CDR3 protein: CSVLASTDTQYF; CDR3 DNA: TGCAGCGTTTTGGCTAGCACAGATACGCAGTATTTT
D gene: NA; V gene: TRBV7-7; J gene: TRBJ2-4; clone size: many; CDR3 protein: CASSLGPTDIQYF; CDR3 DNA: TGTGCTAGCAGCCTCGGCCCTACGGACATTCAGTACTTC